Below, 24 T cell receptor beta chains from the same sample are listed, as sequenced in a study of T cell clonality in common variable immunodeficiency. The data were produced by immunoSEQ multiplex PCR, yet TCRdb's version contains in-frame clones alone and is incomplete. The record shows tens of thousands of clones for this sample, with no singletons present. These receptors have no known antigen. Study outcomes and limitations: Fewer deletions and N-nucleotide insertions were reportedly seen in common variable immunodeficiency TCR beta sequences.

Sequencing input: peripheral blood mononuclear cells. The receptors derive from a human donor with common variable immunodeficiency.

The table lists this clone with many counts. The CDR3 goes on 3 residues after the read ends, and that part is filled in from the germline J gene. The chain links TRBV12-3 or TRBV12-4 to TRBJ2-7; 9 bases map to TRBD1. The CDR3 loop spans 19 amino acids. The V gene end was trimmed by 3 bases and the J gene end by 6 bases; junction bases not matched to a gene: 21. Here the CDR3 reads CASSLDGTGPLPFLCEQYF. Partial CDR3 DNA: TGTGCCAGCAGTTTGGACGGGACAGGGCCCCTTCCGTTCTTATGCGAG.

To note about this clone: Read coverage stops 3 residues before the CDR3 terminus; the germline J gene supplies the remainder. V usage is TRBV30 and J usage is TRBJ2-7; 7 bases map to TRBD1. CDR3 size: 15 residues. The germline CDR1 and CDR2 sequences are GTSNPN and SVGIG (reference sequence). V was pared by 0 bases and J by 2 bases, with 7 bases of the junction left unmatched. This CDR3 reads CAWSVTGAPTYEQYF. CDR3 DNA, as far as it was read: TGTGCCTGGAGTGTAACAGGGGCTCCGACCTACGAG. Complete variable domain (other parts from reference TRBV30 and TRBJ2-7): SQTIHQWPATLVQPVGSPLSLECTVEGTSNPNLYWYRQAAGRGLQLLFYSVGIGQISSEVPQNLSASRPQDRQFILSSKKLLLSDSGFYLCAWSVTGAPTYEQYFGPGTRLTVT.

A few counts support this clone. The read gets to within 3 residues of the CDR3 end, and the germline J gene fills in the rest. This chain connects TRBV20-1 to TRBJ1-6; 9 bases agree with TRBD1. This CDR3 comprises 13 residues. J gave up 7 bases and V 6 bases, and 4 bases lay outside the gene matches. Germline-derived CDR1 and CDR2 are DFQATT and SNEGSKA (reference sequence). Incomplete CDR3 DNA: TGCAGTGCCCTCGGGACAGGGAATTCACCC. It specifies CSALGTGNSP. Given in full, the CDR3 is CSALGTGNSPLHF.

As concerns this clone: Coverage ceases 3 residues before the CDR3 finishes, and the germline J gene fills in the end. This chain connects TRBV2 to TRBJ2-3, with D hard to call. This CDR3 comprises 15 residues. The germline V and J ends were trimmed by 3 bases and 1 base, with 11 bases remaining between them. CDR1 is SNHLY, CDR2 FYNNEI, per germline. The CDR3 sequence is CASSDLGSGTDTQYF. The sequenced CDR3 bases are TGTGCCAGCAGTGATCTGGGCTCGGGCACAGATACG. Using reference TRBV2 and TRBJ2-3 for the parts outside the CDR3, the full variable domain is EPEVTQTPSHQVTQMGQEVILRCVPISNHLYFYWYRQILGQKVEFLVSFYNNEISEKSEIFDDQFSVERPDGSNFTLKIRSTKLEDSAMYFCASSDLGSGTDTQYFGPGTRLTVL.

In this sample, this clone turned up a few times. The CDR3 DNA, read in part, is TGCAGTGCTTGGGACTCAGCAGATTCCTACAATGAG. Translated, it gives CSAWDSADSYNE. The entire CDR3 is CSAWDSADSYNEQFF. The chain combines TRBV20-1 with TRBJ2-1; D perhaps matches TRBD2 (6 bases). The read stops 3 residues short of the end of the CDR3; the missing end is completed from the germline J gene. The CDR3 totals 15 residues. Trimming took 5 bases from V and 1 from J, leaving 15 bases between them. Germline V gives CDR1 DFQATT, CDR2 SNEGSKA (reference sequence).

CDR3 loop: CASSLGLGYTF. The covered CDR3 bases are TGTGCCAGTAGTTTGGGACTCGGC. The chain carries TRBV19 and TRBJ1-2, with D tentatively TRBD1 (5 bases). Sequencing ends 3 residues short of the CDR3 end; the germline J gene provides the rest. The germline V gene encodes CDR1 LNHDA and CDR2 SQIVND (reference sequence). The CDR3 length is 11 residues.

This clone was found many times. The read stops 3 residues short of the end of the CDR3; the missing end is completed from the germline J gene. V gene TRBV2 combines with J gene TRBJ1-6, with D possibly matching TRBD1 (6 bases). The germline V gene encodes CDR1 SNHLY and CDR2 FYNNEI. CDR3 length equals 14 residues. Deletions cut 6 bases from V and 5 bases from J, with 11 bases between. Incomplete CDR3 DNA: TGTGCCAGCAGACCTACAGGGAATAATTCACCC. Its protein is CASRPTGNNSP. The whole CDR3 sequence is CASRPTGNNSPLHF.

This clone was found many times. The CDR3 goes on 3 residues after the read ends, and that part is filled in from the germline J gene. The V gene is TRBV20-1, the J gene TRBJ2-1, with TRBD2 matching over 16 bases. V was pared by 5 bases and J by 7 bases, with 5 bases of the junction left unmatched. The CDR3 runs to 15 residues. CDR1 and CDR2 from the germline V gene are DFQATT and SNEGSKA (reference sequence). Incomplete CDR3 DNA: TGCAGTGCTCCTAAGGGACTAGCGGGAGGGAATGAG. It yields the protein CSAPKGLAGGNE. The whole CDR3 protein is CSAPKGLAGGNEQFF.

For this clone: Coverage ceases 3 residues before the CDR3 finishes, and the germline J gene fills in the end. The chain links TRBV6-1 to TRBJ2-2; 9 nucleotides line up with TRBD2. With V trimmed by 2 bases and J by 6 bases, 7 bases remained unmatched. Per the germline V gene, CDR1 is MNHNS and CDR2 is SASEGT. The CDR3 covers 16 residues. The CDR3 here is CASSEKASGTAGELFF. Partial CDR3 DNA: TGTGCCAGCAGTGAAAAAGCTAGCGGGACAGCCGGGGAG.

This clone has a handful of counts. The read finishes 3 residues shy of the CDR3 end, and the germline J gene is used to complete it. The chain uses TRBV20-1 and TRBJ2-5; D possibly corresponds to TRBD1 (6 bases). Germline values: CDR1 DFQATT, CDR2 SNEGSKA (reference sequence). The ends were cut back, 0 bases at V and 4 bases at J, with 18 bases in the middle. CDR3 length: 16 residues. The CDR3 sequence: CSARDPAGVVLETQYF. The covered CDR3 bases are TGCAGTGCTAGAGATCCAGCAGGGGTCGTTTTAGAGACC.

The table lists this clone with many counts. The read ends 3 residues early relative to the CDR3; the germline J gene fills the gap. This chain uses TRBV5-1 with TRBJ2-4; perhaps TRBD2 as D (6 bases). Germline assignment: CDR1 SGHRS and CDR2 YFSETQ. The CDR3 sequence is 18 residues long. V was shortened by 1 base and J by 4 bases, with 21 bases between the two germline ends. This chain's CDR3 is CASSLYPDSETRKNIQYF. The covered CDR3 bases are TGCGCCAGCAGCTTGTATCCAGATTCCGAGACTAGAAAAAACATT.

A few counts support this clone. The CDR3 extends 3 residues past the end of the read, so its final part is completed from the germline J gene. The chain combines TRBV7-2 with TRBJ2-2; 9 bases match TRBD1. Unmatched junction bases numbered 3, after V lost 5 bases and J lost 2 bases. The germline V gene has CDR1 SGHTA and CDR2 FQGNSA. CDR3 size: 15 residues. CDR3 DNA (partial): TGTGCCAGCAGCCTGACAGGGGGAAACACCGGGGAG. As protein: CASSLTGGNTGE. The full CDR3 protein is CASSLTGGNTGELFF. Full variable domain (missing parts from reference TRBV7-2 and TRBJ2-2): GAGVSQSPSNKVTEKGKDVELRCDPISGHTALYWYRQSLGQGLEFLIYFQGNSAPDKSGLPSDRFSAERTGGSVSTLTIQRTQQEDSAVYLCASSLTGGNTGELFFGEGSRLTVL.

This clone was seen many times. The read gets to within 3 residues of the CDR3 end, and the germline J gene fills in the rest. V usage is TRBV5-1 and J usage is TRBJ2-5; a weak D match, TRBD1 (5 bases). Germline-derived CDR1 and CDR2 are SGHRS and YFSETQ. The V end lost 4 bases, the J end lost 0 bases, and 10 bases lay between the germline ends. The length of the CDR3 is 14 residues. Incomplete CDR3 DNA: TGCGCCAGCAGCGAAGGACACAACCAAGAGACC. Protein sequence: CASSEGHNQET. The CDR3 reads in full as CASSEGHNQETQYF.

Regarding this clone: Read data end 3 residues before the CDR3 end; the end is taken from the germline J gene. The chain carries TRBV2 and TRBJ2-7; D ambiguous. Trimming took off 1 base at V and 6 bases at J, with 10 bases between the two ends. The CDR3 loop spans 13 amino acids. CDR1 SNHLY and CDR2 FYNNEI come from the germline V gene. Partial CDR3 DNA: TGTGCCAGCAGTGAAGGGCAGGCATTCGAG. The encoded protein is CASSEGQAFE. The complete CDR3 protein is CASSEGQAFEQYF.

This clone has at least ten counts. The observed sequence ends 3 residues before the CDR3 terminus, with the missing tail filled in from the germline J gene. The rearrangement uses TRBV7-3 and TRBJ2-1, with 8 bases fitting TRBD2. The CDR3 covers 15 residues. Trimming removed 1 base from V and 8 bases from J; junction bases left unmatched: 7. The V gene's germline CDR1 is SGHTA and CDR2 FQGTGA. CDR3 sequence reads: CASSLSYTSGDEQFF. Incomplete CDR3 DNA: TGTGCCAGCAGCTTAAGCTACACTAGCGGCGATGAG.

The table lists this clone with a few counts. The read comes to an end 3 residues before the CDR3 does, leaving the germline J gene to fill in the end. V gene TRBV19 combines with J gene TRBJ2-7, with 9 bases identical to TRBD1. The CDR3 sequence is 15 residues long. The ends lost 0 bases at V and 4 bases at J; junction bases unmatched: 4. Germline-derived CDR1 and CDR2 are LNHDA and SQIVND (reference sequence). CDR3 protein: CASSIDDRGGYEQYF. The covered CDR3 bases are TGTGCCAGTAGTATAGACGACAGGGGGGGTTACGAG.

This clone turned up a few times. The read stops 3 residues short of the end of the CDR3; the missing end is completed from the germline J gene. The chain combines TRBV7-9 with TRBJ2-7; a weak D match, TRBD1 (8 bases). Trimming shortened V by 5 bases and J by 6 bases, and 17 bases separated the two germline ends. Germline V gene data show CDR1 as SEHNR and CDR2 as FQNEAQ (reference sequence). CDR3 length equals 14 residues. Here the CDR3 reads CASSRGAGGSEQYF. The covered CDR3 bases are TGTGCCAGCAGCCGGGGGGCAGGGGGCTCCGAG.

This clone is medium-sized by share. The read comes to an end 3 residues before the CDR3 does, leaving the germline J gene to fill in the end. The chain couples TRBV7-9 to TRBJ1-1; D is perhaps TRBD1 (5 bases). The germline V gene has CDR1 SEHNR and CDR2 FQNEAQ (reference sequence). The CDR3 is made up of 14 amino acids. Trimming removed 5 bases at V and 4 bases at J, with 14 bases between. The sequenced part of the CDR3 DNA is TGTGCCAGCAGCCCACCGGGGGGTCGCACTGAA. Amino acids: CASSPPGGRTE. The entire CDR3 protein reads CASSPPGGRTEAFF.

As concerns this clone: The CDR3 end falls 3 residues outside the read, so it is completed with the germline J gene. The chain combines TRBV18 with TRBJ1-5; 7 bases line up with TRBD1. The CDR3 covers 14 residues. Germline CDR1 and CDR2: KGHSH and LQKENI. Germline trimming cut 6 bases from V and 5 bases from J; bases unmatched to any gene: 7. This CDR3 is CASSGRQGDQPQHF. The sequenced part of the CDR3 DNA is TGTGCCAGCTCCGGGCGGCAGGGGGATCAGCCC.

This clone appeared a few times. CDR3 sequence: CASGVGQGRYEQYF. CDR3 DNA, as far as it was read: TGTGCCAGTGGTGTGGGACAGGGTAGGTACGAG. The chain is built from TRBV19 and TRBJ2-7, with TRBD1 identical over 9 bases. The read halts 3 residues ahead of the CDR3 end, with the missing end drawn from the germline J gene. The junction had 9 bases not matched to a gene; V was cut back by 8 bases and J by 4 bases. The CDR3 spans 14 residues. Germline values: CDR1 LNHDA, CDR2 SQIVND (reference sequence).

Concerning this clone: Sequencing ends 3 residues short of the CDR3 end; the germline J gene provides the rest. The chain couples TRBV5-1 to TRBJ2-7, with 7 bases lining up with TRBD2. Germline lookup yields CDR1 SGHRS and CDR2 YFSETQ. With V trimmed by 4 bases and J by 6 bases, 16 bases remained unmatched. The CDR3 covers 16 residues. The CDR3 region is CASSPATRAGLVEQYF. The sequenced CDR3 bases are TGCGCCAGCAGCCCCGCCACGCGGGCAGGACTAGTCGAG.

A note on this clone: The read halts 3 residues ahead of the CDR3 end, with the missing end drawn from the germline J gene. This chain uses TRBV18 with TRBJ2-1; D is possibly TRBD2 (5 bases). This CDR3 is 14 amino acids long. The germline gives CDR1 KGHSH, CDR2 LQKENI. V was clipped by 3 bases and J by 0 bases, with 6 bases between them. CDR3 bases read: TGTGCCAGCTCACCCACTAGCTCCTACAATGAG. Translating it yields CASSPTSSYNE. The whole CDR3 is CASSPTSSYNEQFF. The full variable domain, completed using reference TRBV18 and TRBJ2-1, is NAGVMQNPRHLVRRRGQEARLRCSPMKGHSHVYWYRQLPEEGLKFMVYLQKENIIDESGMPKERFSAEFPKEGPSILRIQQVVRGDSAAYFCASSPTSSYNEQFFGPGTRLTVL.

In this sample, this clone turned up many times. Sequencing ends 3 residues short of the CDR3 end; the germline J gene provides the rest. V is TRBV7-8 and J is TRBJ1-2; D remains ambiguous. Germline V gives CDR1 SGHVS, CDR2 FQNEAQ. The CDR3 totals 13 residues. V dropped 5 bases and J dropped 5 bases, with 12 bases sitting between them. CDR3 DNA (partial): TGTGCCAGCAGCCCCTCGGTCGGGTATGGC. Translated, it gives CASSPSVGYG. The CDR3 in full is CASSPSVGYGYTF.

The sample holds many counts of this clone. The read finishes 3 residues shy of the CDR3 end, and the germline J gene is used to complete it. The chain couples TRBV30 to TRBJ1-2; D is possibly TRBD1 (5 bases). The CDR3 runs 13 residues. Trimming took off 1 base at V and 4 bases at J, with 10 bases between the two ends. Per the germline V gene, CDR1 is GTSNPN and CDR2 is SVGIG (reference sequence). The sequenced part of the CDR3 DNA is TGTGCCTGGAGTGCACGACAGAGCTATGGC. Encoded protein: CAWSARQSYG. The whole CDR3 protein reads CAWSARQSYGYTF.